The 21 T cell receptor beta chains presented below share a single source sample, sequenced in a study of blood T cell repertoires in COVID-19. Profiling relied on immunoSEQ multiplex PCR, and the TCRdb table lists in-frame clones only, not all of them. There are more than 250,000 clones in the sample; about nine tenths occur only once, and 1% lies in the top ten. The sequencing sample was made of peripheral blood. The receptors here all came from a man aged 45-65 years with active or convalescent COVID-19.

The chain has TRBV4-2 and TRBJ1-1; possible D gene TRBD1, 6 bases. Germline loops: CDR1 LGHNA, CDR2 YNFKEQ. V lost 5 bases, J lost 1 base, and 11 bases lay in between. The length of the CDR3 is 14 residues. For the CDR3, the DNA is TGTGCCAGCAGCGCAGGGGCGGAGAACACTGAAGCTTTCTTT. Protein: CASSAGAENTEAFF.

This chain connects TRBV6-6 to TRBJ1-4; 8 nucleotides line up with TRBD1. Germline-derived CDR1 and CDR2 are MNHNY and SVGAGI (reference sequence). J gave up 8 bases and V 0 bases, and 8 bases lay outside the gene matches. The CDR3 is made up of 16 amino acids. In DNA, the CDR3 is TGTGCCAGCAGTTACTCCGACAGGGGAGGGAACGAAAAACTGTTTTTT. As protein: CASSYSDRGGNEKLFF.

This chain joins TRBV5-1 and TRBJ1-2; 9 bases align to TRBD1. Germline V gene data show CDR1 as SGHRS and CDR2 as YFSETQ. V gave up 0 bases and J gave up 7 bases; unmatched junction bases: 10. This CDR3 contains 16 residues. CDR3 residues: CASSLEGTGSTRGYTF. In DNA, the CDR3 is TGCGCCAGCAGCTTGGAAGGGACAGGGTCCACCCGTGGCTACACCTTC.

V and J are TRBV6-6 and TRBJ2-7, with 7 bases lining up with TRBD1. The CDR3 contains 15 residues. The V gene end was trimmed by 7 bases and the J gene end by 6 bases; junction bases not matched to a gene: 15. Germline V gene data show CDR1 as MNHNY and CDR2 as SVGAGI (reference sequence). The CDR3 region has the DNA TGTGCCAGCACCAGAGGGACAGCCCGCGCGTCCGAGCAGTACTTC. This gives the protein CASTRGTARASEQYF.

The sample holds one count of this clone. The chain uses TRBV2 and TRBJ1-4; 7 positions agree with TRBD1. Germline CDR1 is SNHLY and CDR2 is FYNNEI. The CDR3 length is 17 residues. Unmatched junction bases numbered 12, after V lost 5 bases and J lost 3 bases. The CDR3 sequence is CASSTTRQGVANEKLFF. Here the CDR3 DNA reads TGTGCCAGCAGTACTACCCGACAGGGAGTAGCTAATGAAAAACTGTTTTTT.

CDR3: CASSRLGDRVSEQYF. The CDR3 bases are TGTGCCAGCAGCCGACTCGGGGACAGGGTAAGCGAGCAGTACTTC. The chain links TRBV7-9 to TRBJ2-7, with 9 bases identical to TRBD1. The CDR3 is 15 amino acids. CDR1 and CDR2 from the germline V gene are SEHNR and FQNEAQ (reference sequence). Trimming removed 5 bases from V and 6 bases from J; junction bases left unmatched: 11.

The chain has TRBV5-1 and TRBJ2-2, with TRBD2 matching over 8 bases. This CDR3 region has 16 residues. V lost 4 bases and J lost 1; bases outside the gene matches: 6. Germline V gives CDR1 SGHRS, CDR2 YFSETQ. The CDR3 here is CASSPIAGLNTGELFF. The CDR3 nucleotides are TGCGCCAGCAGCCCGATAGCGGGGCTGAACACCGGGGAGCTGTTTTTT.

The chain couples TRBV15 to TRBJ1-1; D not resolved. This CDR3 contains 14 residues. Trimming pared 4 bases from V and 0 bases from J, leaving 9 bases between. The germline V gene encodes CDR1 LNHNV and CDR2 YYDKDF (reference sequence). The CDR3 spells CATSTPTVNTEAFF. For the CDR3, the DNA is TGTGCCACCAGCACTCCTACAGTGAACACTGAAGCTTTCTTT.

V usage is TRBV5-1 and J usage is TRBJ1-4; D gene ambiguous. There are 15 residues in the CDR3. The V and J ends lost 0 bases and 8 bases respectively, with 14 bases between them. Germline loops: CDR1 SGHRS, CDR2 YFSETQ. CDR3: CASSLERGIGEKLFF. The CDR3 DNA follows: TGCGCCAGCAGCTTGGAACGAGGGATTGGGGAAAAACTGTTTTTT.

The V call is TRBV7-9, the J call TRBJ1-1; no clear D gene. Germline lookup yields CDR1 SEHNR and CDR2 FQNEAQ (reference sequence). CDR3 length equals 14 residues. The V end was cut by 3 bases, the J end by 5 bases, with 13 bases between. The DNA of the CDR3 is TGTGCCAGCAGCTTTGTCGGGTTTGGGACTGAAGCTTTCTTT. Its translation: CASSFVGFGTEAFF.

This chain uses TRBV19 with TRBJ2-4, with 15 bases identical to TRBD2. Germline loops: CDR1 LNHDA, CDR2 SQIVND (reference sequence). CDR3 size: 20 residues. V lost 10 bases and J lost 1; bases outside the gene matches: 17. The CDR3 here is CAIAGQTGLAGGFAKNIQYF. CDR3 DNA: TGTGCCATTGCGGGACAGACGGGACTAGCGGGAGGCTTTGCCAAAAACATTCAGTACTTC.

This rearrangement joins TRBV5-4 to TRBJ2-3, with 10 bases fitting TRBD2. V shed 0 bases, J shed 2 bases, and the junction held 9 bases outside the gene matches. The CDR3 is made up of 18 amino acids. Germline V lookup: CDR1 SGHNT, CDR2 YYREEE (reference sequence). DNA of the CDR3: TGTGCCAGCAGCTTGGGGGCTAGCGGGGGACTTCCCACAGATACGCAGTATTTT. Translation gives CASSLGASGGLPTDTQYF.

V gene TRBV4-3 combines with J gene TRBJ1-5, with TRBD1 identical over 7 bases. V shed 4 bases, J shed 3 bases, and the junction held 6 bases outside the gene matches. CDR1 is LGHNA, CDR2 YSLEER, per germline. The CDR3 is made up of 15 amino acids. Here the CDR3 reads CASSPRQGDNQPQHF. For the CDR3, the DNA is TGCGCCAGCAGCCCCAGACAGGGCGACAATCAGCCCCAGCATTTT.

The chain couples TRBV19 to TRBJ2-1, with 8 bases aligning to TRBD2. The length of the CDR3 is 18 residues. In germline, CDR1 is LNHDA, CDR2 SQIVND (reference sequence). The CDR3 reads CSAKREYPSYSSYNEQFF. Written as DNA, the CDR3 is TGTTCGGCTAAGCGGGAGTATCCCTCCTATAGCTCCTACAATGAGCAGTTCTTC. The complete variable domain, with remaining parts taken from reference TRBV19 and TRBJ2-1, reads DGGITQSPKYLFRKEGQNVTLSCEQNLNHDAMYWYRQDPGQGLRLIYYSQIVNDFQKGDIAEGYSVSREKKESFPLTVTSAQKNPTAFYLCSAKREYPSYSSYNEQFFGPGTRLTVL.

The chain links TRBV28 to TRBJ2-7, with 9 nucleotides matching TRBD1. CDR3 length: 12 residues. CDR1 MDHEN and CDR2 SYDVKM come from the germline V gene. V dropped 7 bases and J dropped 5; count of bases not matched to a gene: 3. For the CDR3, the DNA is TGTGCCAGCAACAGGGGGCACCACGAGCAGTACTTC. This sequence encodes CASNRGHHEQYF.

In its sample, this clone was seen once. CDR3 amino acids: CASSQGQGIGTNYGYTF. CDR3 nucleotide sequence: TGTGCCAGCAGCCAGGGACAGGGGATCGGGACTAACTATGGCTACACCTTC. The chain is built from TRBV5-4 and TRBJ1-2; the match to TRBD1 covers 10 bases. V dropped 4 bases and J dropped 0; count of bases not matched to a gene: 9. The CDR3 has 17 residues. Germline V gene sequence: CDR1 SGHNT, CDR2 YYREEE (reference sequence).

The chain is built from TRBV5-4 and TRBJ2-7; 9 bases agree with TRBD1. This CDR3 has 12 residues. Looked up from germline, CDR1 is SGHNT and CDR2 is YYREEE (reference sequence). V lost 4 bases, J lost 6 bases, and 2 bases stayed unmatched. The chain's CDR3 is CASSADRGEQYF. The CDR3 DNA reads TGTGCCAGCAGCGCGGACAGGGGCGAGCAGTACTTC.

The V and J genes are TRBV2 and TRBJ2-1; D is unclear. Trimming removed 11 bases from V and 9 bases from J, with 23 bases in between. This CDR3 has 14 residues. CDR1 and CDR2 from the germline V gene are SNHLY and FYNNEI. The CDR3 reads CAGFGLSKRSEQFF. CDR3 nucleotide sequence: TGTGCCGGCTTTGGCCTTTCGAAGAGGAGTGAGCAGTTCTTC.

The V call is TRBV19, the J call TRBJ2-1; 9 positions agree with TRBD2. The J segment lost 5 bases and the V segment lost 3 bases, leaving 8 bases of the junction unmatched. This CDR3 has 16 amino acids. Germline values: CDR1 LNHDA, CDR2 SQIVND (reference sequence). CDR3 coding DNA: TGTGCCAGTAGTATGTATCCAGCGGGGGGAGACAATGAGCAGTTCTTC. This translates into CASSMYPAGGDNEQFF.

The chain couples TRBV4-3 to TRBJ1-5; D is unclear. The germline gives CDR1 LGHNA, CDR2 YSLEER. CDR3 size: 13 residues. V was clipped by 0 bases and J by 4 bases, with 4 bases between them. The CDR3 nucleotides are TGCGCCAGCAGCCAAGACAATAATCAGCCCCAGCATTTT. Its protein is CASSQDNNQPQHF.

The chain links TRBV7-8 to TRBJ2-7, with no clear D. With 2 bases removed from V and 0 bases from J, the gap between germline ends came to 11 bases. Looked up from germline, CDR1 is SGHVS and CDR2 is FQNEAQ. This CDR3 has 15 residues. CDR3 protein: CASSLSTKISYEQYF. The DNA for the CDR3 is TGTGCCAGCAGCTTATCAACAAAGATCTCCTACGAGCAGTACTTC.